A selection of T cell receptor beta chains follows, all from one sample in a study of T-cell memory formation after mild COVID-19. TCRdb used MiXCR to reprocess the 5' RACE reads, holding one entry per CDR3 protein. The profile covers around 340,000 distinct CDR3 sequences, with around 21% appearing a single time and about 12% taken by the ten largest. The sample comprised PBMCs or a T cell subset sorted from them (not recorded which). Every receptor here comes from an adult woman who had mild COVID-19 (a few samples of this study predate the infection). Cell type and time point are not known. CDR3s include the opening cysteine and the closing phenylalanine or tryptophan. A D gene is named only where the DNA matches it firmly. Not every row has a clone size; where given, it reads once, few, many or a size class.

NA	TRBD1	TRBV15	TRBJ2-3	CATSRRTGFTDTQYF	TGTGCCACCAGCAGGAGGACAGGGTTCACAGATACGCAGTATTTT
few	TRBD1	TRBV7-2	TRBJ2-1	CASSLNPGTGFYNEQFF	TGTGCCAGCAGCTTAAACCCGGGGACAGGTTTCTACAATGAGCAGTTCTTC
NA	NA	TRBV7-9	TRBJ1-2	CASSLVARAVYGYTF	TGTGCCAGCAGCTTAGTTGCCAGGGCGGTCTATGGCTACACCTTC
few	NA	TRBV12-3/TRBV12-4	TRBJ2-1	CASSLVGGRDEQFF	TGTGCCAGCAGTTTAGTTGGGGGCAGGGATGAGCAGTTCTTC
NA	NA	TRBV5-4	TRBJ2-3	CVNGGPDTDTQYF	TGTGTAAATGGGGGGCCCGACACAGATACGCAGTATTTT
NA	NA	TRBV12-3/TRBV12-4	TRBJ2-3	CASSLGEVVNTQYF	TGTGCCAGCAGTCTTGGAGAGGTTGTAAATACGCAGTATTTT
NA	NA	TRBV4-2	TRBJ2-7	CASSQDSGSYEQYF	TGTGCCAGCAGCCAAGATTCAGGGAGTTACGAGCAGTACTTC
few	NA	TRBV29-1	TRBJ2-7	CSVADSGHHYEQYF	TGCAGCGTTGCCGACTCGGGACACCACTACGAGCAGTACTTC
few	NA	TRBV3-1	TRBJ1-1	CASSHYTMAGPYTEAFF	TGTGCCAGCAGCCACTATACAATGGCAGGCCCGTACACTGAAGCTTTCTTT
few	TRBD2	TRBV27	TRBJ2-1	CASSTSGGYNEQFF	TGTGCCAGTTCCACTAGCGGGGGTTACAATGAGCAGTTCTTC
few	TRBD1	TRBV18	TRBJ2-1	CASSLDRDNEQFF	TGTGCCAGCTCACTGGACAGGGACAATGAGCAGTTCTTC
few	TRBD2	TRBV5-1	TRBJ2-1	CASMRGGRNEQFF	TGCGCCAGCATGCGGGGGGGCCGCAATGAGCAGTTCTTC
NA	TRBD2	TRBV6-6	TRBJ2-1	CASRLPGSGRQRYNEQFF	TGTGCCAGCAGGCTCCCAGGGAGCGGGAGGCAGAGGTACAATGAGCAGTTCTTC
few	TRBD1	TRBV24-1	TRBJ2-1	CATSDRTGALFF	TGTGCCACCAGTGATAGGACAGGAGCTTTGTTCTTC
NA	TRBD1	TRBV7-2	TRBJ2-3	CASTRDRITDTQYF	TGTGCCAGTACCCGGGACAGGATCACAGATACGCAGTATTTT
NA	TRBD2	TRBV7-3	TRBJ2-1	CASSLIPIAGGGYNEQFF	TGTGCCAGCAGCTTAATTCCGATAGCGGGAGGGGGCTACAATGAGCAGTTCTTC
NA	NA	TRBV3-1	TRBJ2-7	CASSQGGEYYEQYF	TGTGCCAGCAGCCAGGGGGGAGAGTACTACGAGCAGTACTTC
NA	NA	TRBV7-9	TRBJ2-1	CASSLEALVGNEQFF	TGTGCCAGCAGCTTAGAGGCTCTAGTGGGCAATGAGCAGTTCTTC
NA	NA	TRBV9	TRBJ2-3	CASSAFGQLTDTQYF	TGTGCCAGCAGCGCCTTTGGGCAGCTCACAGATACGCAGTATTTT
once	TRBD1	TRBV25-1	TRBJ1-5	CASSEGTGEVQPQHF	TGTGCCAGCAGTGAAGGGACAGGGGAGGTTCAGCCCCAGCATTTT
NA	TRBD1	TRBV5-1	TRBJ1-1	CASSLVGQGGTEAFF	TGCGCCAGCAGCTTGGTGGGACAGGGAGGCACTGAAGCTTTCTTT
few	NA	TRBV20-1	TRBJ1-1	CSARRGRNTEAFF	TGCAGTGCTAGACGGGGGCGTAACACTGAAGCTTTCTTT
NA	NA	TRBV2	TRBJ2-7	CASSEGIVGNEQYF	TGTGCCAGCAGTGAGGGGATCGTGGGAAACGAGCAGTACTTC
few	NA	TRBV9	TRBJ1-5	CASSGGGGVYQPQHF	TGTGCCAGCAGCGGTGGCGGGGGGGTGTATCAGCCCCAGCATTTT
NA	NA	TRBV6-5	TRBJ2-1	CASRRGARFEDNEQFF	TGTGCCAGCAGACGCGGGGCCAGGTTCGAGGACAATGAGCAGTTCTTC
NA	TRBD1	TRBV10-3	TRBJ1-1	CATSRTGERTEAFF	TGTGCCACCTCCCGGACAGGGGAGAGGACTGAAGCTTTCTTT
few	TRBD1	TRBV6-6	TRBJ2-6	CASSYSGGAGANVLTF	TGTGCCAGCAGTTACTCAGGGGGCGCTGGGGCCAACGTCCTGACTTTC
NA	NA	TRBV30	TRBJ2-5	CAWSTVGETQYF	TGTGCCTGGAGTACAGTCGGAGAGACCCAGTACTTC
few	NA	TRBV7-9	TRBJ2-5	CASSPGRAKETQYF	TGTGCCAGCAGTCCCGGACGAGCGAAGGAGACCCAGTACTTC
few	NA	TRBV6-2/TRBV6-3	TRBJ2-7	CASGVSRVEQYF	TGTGCCAGCGGAGTCTCAAGGGTCGAGCAGTACTTC
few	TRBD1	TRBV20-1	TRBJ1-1	CSARDPRQGKKEAFF	TGCAGTGCTAGAGACCCTCGACAGGGCAAAAAAGAAGCTTTCTTT
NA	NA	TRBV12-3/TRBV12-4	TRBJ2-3	CASSRSWGGTDTQYF	TGTGCCAGCAGCCGATCGTGGGGGGGCACAGATACGCAGTATTTT
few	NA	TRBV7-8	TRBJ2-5	CASSATGTLETQYF	TGTGCCAGCAGCGCCACAGGGACACTAGAGACCCAGTACTTC
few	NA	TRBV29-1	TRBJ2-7	CSVEVGTAYEQYF	TGCAGCGTTGAAGTCGGGACTGCCTACGAGCAGTACTTC
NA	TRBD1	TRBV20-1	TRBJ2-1	CSSDRVNHYYNEQFF	TGCAGTTCGGACAGGGTAAATCACTACTACAATGAGCAGTTCTTC
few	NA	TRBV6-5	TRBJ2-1	CASSPPHTSSYNEQFF	TGTGCCAGCAGCCCCCCGCACACCAGCTCCTACAATGAGCAGTTCTTC
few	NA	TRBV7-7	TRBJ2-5	CASSEVSGTLQETQYF	TGTGCCAGCAGCGAAGTGTCTGGGACACTCCAAGAGACCCAGTACTTC
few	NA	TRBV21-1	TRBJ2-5	CASSKGFDGGKVRETQYF	TGTGCCAGCAGCAAAGGGTTTGACGGGGGGAAAGTCCGAGAGACCCAGTACTTC
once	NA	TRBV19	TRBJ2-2	CASSMGRKAGELFF	TGTGCCAGTAGTATGGGCCGGAAGGCCGGGGAGCTGTTTTTT
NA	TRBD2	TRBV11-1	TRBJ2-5	CASSRGLAAKETQYF	TGTGCCAGCAGCCGGGGACTAGCGGCAAAAGAGACCCAGTACTTC
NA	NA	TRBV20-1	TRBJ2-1	CSAPRPFSYNEQFF	TGCAGTGCCCCACGTCCCTTCTCCTACAATGAGCAGTTCTTC